This TCR beta chain was found in a study of CD8+CD57+ T cells in acquired aplastic anemia. Study context: Isolated CD4+ and CD8+ cells, once sorted, yielded DNA averaging approximately 3 ug. Healthy donor sequencing depth: 9.5 million to 10.8 million CD4+, fewer than 13 million CD8+ reads.

To note about this clonotype: At one of its ends the junction is not consistent with the germline gene, which may arise from a read error.

The CDR3 covers 14 residues. CDR1 is KGHDR and CDR2 is SFDVKD in the germline V gene. TCR beta VDJ and CDR3 profiles were obtained from a genomic DNA template. Each CDR3 protein is one row after TCRdb ran MiXCR on the reads. The table includes 180,000 or so distinct CDR3 sequences, approximately 46% detected once. The receptor's source is a human donor in good health. The sequenced material came from sorted CD4+, CD8+, or CD8+CD57+ T cells (not recorded which) from PBMCs. V and J are TRBV24-1 and TRBJ2-5; D is perhaps TRBD2 (6 bases). CDR3 protein: CATSAVGGQGTQYF. CDR3 nucleotide sequence: TGTGCCACCAGTGCTGTGGGGGGTCAAGGGACCCAGTACTTC.